The rows below give T cell receptor beta chains drawn from one sample of a study of CD4 T cell repertoires in COVID-19. Produced via immunoSEQ multiplex PCR; TCRdb's table is partial and in-frame only. In the table there are 70,000 to 95,000 clones, roughly 85% of which are singletons. The source was CD4+ T cells from peripheral blood, collected after recovery from COVID-19. The receptors were gathered from a human donor who had COVID-19. Both conserved end residues are part of each CDR3. The D gene is left open where the match is weak. Clone size, where shown, is once, few, many, or a class for clones that have expanded.

d_gene | abundance | j_gene | v_gene | CDR3nt | CDR3aa
TRBD2 | - | TRBJ2-5 | TRBV5-1 | TGCGCCAGCAGCTCTCGGACTAGCGGGGGGGCTAGGACCCAGTACTTC | CASSSRTSGGARTQYF
TRBD2 | - | TRBJ2-3 | TRBV5-1 | TGCGCCAGCACGGGACTAGCGGGCACAGATACGCAGTATTTT | CASTGLAGTDTQYF
- | - | TRBJ1-5 | TRBV18 | TGTGCCAGCTCACCACTGGGGAGGGAACAGCCCCAGCATTTT | CASSPLGREQPQHF
- | - | TRBJ1-1 | TRBV10-3 | TGTGCCATCAGTCTGGGGGCGCGGACTGAAGCTTTCTTT | CAISLGARTEAFF
TRBD1 | once | TRBJ1-2 | TRBV2 | TGTGCCAGCAGTGTCTTTCAGGGGGCGGAGGGCTACACCTTC | CASSVFQGAEGYTF
- | once | TRBJ2-7 | TRBV2 | TGTGCCAGCAGGGCGGATACCTACGAGCAGTACTTC | CASRADTYEQYF
TRBD1 | - | TRBJ1-2 | TRBV19 | TGTGCCAGTAGTTCCACAGGGGGCTCGAACTATGGCTACACCTTC | CASSSTGGSNYGYTF
TRBD1 | - | TRBJ1-6 | TRBV25-1 | TGTGCCAGCAGTGCTGAGGACAGGGTAGGGTCACCCCTCCACTTT | CASSAEDRVGSPLHF
TRBD2 | - | TRBJ2-3 | TRBV7-9 | TGTGCCAGCAGTTGGACTAGCGGAGCAGATACGCAGTATTTT | CASSWTSGADTQYF
TRBD2 | - | TRBJ2-1 | TRBV7-2 | TGTGCCAGCAGCCTTAGAGGACTAGCGGTCAATGAGCAGTTCTTC | CASSLRGLAVNEQFF
- | - | TRBJ2-1 | TRBV3-1/TRBV3-2 | TGTGCCAGCAGCCAACCTCTCGGCAACCACTACAATGAGCAGTTCTTC | CASSQPLGNHYNEQFF
TRBD1 | few | TRBJ2-7 | TRBV9 | TGTGCCAGGGACCTACAGGGGGCCTACGAGCAGTACTTC | CARDLQGAYEQYF
TRBD1 | - | TRBJ2-7 | TRBV6-5 | TGTGCCAGCAGTTACCGGGACAGCTACGAGCAGTACTTC | CASSYRDSYEQYF
TRBD2 | - | TRBJ2-6 | TRBV19 | TGTGCCAGTAGTTTACTAGCGCCGAGCTCTGGGGCCAACGTCCTGACTTTC | CASSLLAPSSGANVLTF
- | few | TRBJ1-1 | TRBV7-2 | TGTGCCAGCAGCCCCTCAAAGCTTACTGGGGTTCTAGGGACTGAAGCTTTCTTT | CASSPSKLTGVLGTEAFF
TRBD1 | - | TRBJ1-2 | TRBV2 | TGTGCCAGCAGAGACAGGGCCTCTAACTATGGCTACACCTTC | CASRDRASNYGYTF
TRBD1 | - | TRBJ1-2 | TRBV6-1 | TGTGCCAGCAGTGACCGGGCAGGGGGTAACTATGGCTACACCTTC | CASSDRAGGNYGYTF
TRBD2 | - | TRBJ2-1 | TRBV5-1 | TGCGCCAGCAGCCCAGGACTAGCGGGAGGAGGCAATGAGCAGTTCTTC | CASSPGLAGGGNEQFF
- | medium-sized | TRBJ1-1 | TRBV12-3/TRBV12-4 | TGTGCCAGCAGTTTGATCCGTGAAGCTTTCTTT | CASSLIREAFF
TRBD1 | many | TRBJ1-1 | TRBV19 | TGTGCCAGTAGTACCAGACAGGGGTCTGAAGCTTTCTTT | CASSTRQGSEAFF
- | - | TRBJ2-1 | TRBV30 | TGTGCCTGGAGTGTCGAACTAAACAATGAGCAGTTCTTC | CAWSVELNNEQFF
TRBD1 | once | TRBJ2-7 | TRBV25-1 | TGTGCCAGCAGTGAATATGGGACAGGGTACTACGAGCAGTACTTC | CASSEYGTGYYEQYF
- | - | TRBJ2-2 | TRBV11-2 | TGTGCCAGCAGCCCCACCCGTGCCGGGGAGCTGTTTTTT | CASSPTRAGELFF
- | - | TRBJ2-3 | TRBV27 | TGTGCCAGCAGTTTTGGAGGAGGGGATGGAGATACGCAGTATTTT | CASSFGGGDGDTQYF
TRBD1 | - | TRBJ1-2 | TRBV7-9 | TGTGCCAGCAGCCTTTGGACAGGGAGTAACTCTGGCTACACCTTC | CASSLWTGSNSGYTF
- | medium-sized | TRBJ1-1 | TRBV11-2 | TGTGCCAGCAGCTTAGGAATGTCAGGGGAAGCTTTCTTT | CASSLGMSGEAFF
TRBD2 | few | TRBJ2-3 | TRBV3-1/TRBV3-2 | TGTGCCAGCAGCAAGTGGGCTAGCGGGGGGGCCAGCACAGATACGCAGTATTTT | CASSKWASGGASTDTQYF
- | - | TRBJ1-1 | TRBV19 | TGTGCCAGTAGTACTCTCCACTCTCAGGGTCATGGCACTGAAGCTTTCTTT | CASSTLHSQGHGTEAFF
TRBD1 | - | TRBJ1-3 | TRBV10-3 | TGTGCCACTGAGGACAGGCCGGGAAACACCATATATTTT | CATEDRPGNTIYF
- | - | TRBJ2-5 | TRBV2 | TGTGCCAGCAGTCGCCTAGAGACCCAGTACTTC | CASSRLETQYF
- | - | TRBJ1-2 | TRBV7-2 | TGTGCCAGCAGCTCACCAGGGTATCGTGGCTACACCTTC | CASSSPGYRGYTF
TRBD1 | - | TRBJ2-5 | TRBV19 | TGTGCCAGTAGTACCTCAAGGACAGGGAGGCAAGAGACCCAGTACTTC | CASSTSRTGRQETQYF
- | - | TRBJ1-1 | TRBV3-1/TRBV3-2 | TGTGCCAGCAGCCCCGCAATCGGTGGCACTGAAGCTTTCTTT | CASSPAIGGTEAFF
TRBD2 | - | TRBJ2-3 | TRBV6-1 | TGTGCCAGCAGTGAAACTAGCGGGAGTAGCACAGATACGCAGTATTTT | CASSETSGSSTDTQYF
TRBD2 | - | TRBJ2-1 | TRBV3-1/TRBV3-2 | TGTGCCAGCAGCGCGGTGAGAACTAGCGGCCATAATGAGCAGTTCTTC | CASSAVRTSGHNEQFF
- | - | TRBJ1-1 | TRBV6-5 | TGTGCCTACGCGGCCGGGTTGAACACTGAAGCTTTCTTT | CAYAAGLNTEAFF
- | - | TRBJ2-1 | TRBV7-2 | TGTGCCAGCAGCTTAGAAGGGACGGCTAATGAGCAGTTCTTC | CASSLEGTANEQFF
TRBD1 | few | TRBJ1-4 | TRBV28 | TGTGCCAGCAGTCCCGGGACAGGGGGTAATGAAAAACTGTTTTTT | CASSPGTGGNEKLFF
- | - | TRBJ2-5 | TRBV18 | TGTGCCAGCTCACGCGGGTCCGAGACCCAGTACTTC | CASSRGSETQYF
TRBD1 | - | TRBJ1-5 | TRBV28 | TGTGCCAGCAGTGCGGGACAGGGATATAGCAATCAGCCCCAGCATTTT | CASSAGQGYSNQPQHF
TRBD1 | once | TRBJ2-6 | TRBV4-1 | TGCGCCAGCAGCTCCCGTTGGGAGACAGGGGGCGGTTCTGGGGCCAACGTCCTGACTTTC | CASSSRWETGGGSGANVLTF
- | - | TRBJ1-5 | TRBV19 | TGTGCCAGTAGTATAGATAACGAGTGGTGGGACACCCGCAATCAGCCCCAGCATTTT | CASSIDNEWWDTRNQPQHF
TRBD1 | - | TRBJ1-5 | TRBV10-1 | TGCGCCAGCAGCGATGACAGGGGAATTAGCAATCAGCCCCAGCATTTT | CASSDDRGISNQPQHF
- | - | TRBJ1-2 | TRBV5-1 | TGCGCCAGCAGCTTGGGGGGACACCTTACTAACTATGGCTACACCTTC | CASSLGGHLTNYGYTF
TRBD2 | - | TRBJ2-7 | TRBV5-1 | TGCGCCAGCCGTCATAACCCCAGCGGGGGCTACGAGCAGTACTTC | CASRHNPSGGYEQYF
- | - | TRBJ1-1 | TRBV27 | TGTGCCAGCAGTTCCATAAATAGAGACACTGAAGCTTTCTTT | CASSSINRDTEAFF
TRBD1 | - | TRBJ2-7 | TRBV19 | TGTGCCAGTAGTCTCTGGACAGGGTCGGGCGAGCAGTACTTC | CASSLWTGSGEQYF
- | few | TRBJ2-1 | TRBV12-5 | TGTGCTAGTGGTTTGGTAAAGGCGGCGGTGGGGATTGAGCAGTTCTTC | CASGLVKAAVGIEQFF
- | - | TRBJ1-3 | TRBV19 | TGTGCCAGTAGTATCGGACGGGGGACCGTAGGAAACACCATATATTTT | CASSIGRGTVGNTIYF
- | - | TRBJ1-1 | TRBV30 | TGTGCCTGGAGTGTTTCACAGAGGAACACTGAAGCTTTCTTT | CAWSVSQRNTEAFF
- | once | TRBJ2-2 | TRBV10-1 | TGCGCCAGCAGTGAGCAAGGGAACACCGGGGAGCTGTTTTTT | CASSEQGNTGELFF
- | - | TRBJ2-1 | TRBV5-1 | TGCGCCAGCAGCTTAAATAGAGGGGACTACAATGAGCAGTTCTTC | CASSLNRGDYNEQFF
- | - | TRBJ1-4 | TRBV19 | TGTGCCAGTAGTGCGCCGGGAAAAACTAATGAAAAACTGTTTTTT | CASSAPGKTNEKLFF
- | - | TRBJ1-3 | TRBV6-1 | TGTGCCAGCAGTGAAACGAGCTGGGCGTCCACCATATATTTT | CASSETSWASTIYF